This is a list of T cell receptor beta chains from one sample in a study of CD8 T cells in ankylosing spondylitis. MiXCR was run by TCRdb on the 5' RACE reads, yielding one entry per CDR3 protein. The sample carries 250,000 to 300,000 distinct CDR3 sequences, about a sixth recorded once. The sample taken for sequencing was blood, either unsorted or a sorted T cell fraction (not recorded which). These receptors were obtained from a male donor with ankylosing spondylitis or in good health (not recorded which). The CDR3 runs from the conserved cysteine through the conserved F or W. D genes are given only for firm matches. Rows may omit the clone size; those that give it use once, few, many or a size class.

cdr3_nt,cdr3_aa,v_call,d_call,clone_size,j_call
TGTGCCAGCAGTCCCTACAACGGGGAGCTGTTTTTT,CASSPYNGELFF,TRBV27,.,.,TRBJ2-2
TGTGCCAGCAGTTATTCGGACAGGGAAGAAGAGACCCAGTACTTC,CASSYSDREEETQYF,TRBV6-5,TRBD1,few,TRBJ2-5
TGTGCCAGCAGTTACGGCGCTAGCGGGACTATCGAGCAGTACTTC,CASSYGASGTIEQYF,TRBV6-5,TRBD2,few,TRBJ2-7
TGTGCCAGCAGTTACTCACCCGACTACGAGCAGTACTTC,CASSYSPDYEQYF,TRBV6-5,.,few,TRBJ2-7
TGCGCCAGCAGCTCCGGGACTGTCCCCTACGAGCAGTACTTC,CASSSGTVPYEQYF,TRBV5-1,.,few,TRBJ2-7
TGTGCCAGCAGTCCAAGGGTAGCGGGAGTGCTCACCGGGGAGCTGTTTTTT,CASSPRVAGVLTGELFF,TRBV28,TRBD2,few,TRBJ2-2
TGCGCCAGCAGCCAATCGATAGCGGAAGGCACAGATACGCAGTATTTT,CASSQSIAEGTDTQYF,TRBV4-1,.,.,TRBJ2-3
TGCGCCAGCAGAGAACAGGGTCCTTATGAAGCTTTCTTT,CASREQGPYEAFF,TRBV4-1,.,.,TRBJ1-1
TGTGCCAGCAGCTTCGGGAGCCTCCTGGGACAGAGCCAAGAGACCCAGTACTTC,CASSFGSLLGQSQETQYF,TRBV11-2,.,few,TRBJ2-5
TGCAGTGGGAGCGGACCCTACAATGAGCAGTTCTTC,CSGSGPYNEQFF,TRBV20-1,.,.,TRBJ2-1
TGTGCCAGCAGCTTTGTCTCCTACGAGCAGTACTTC,CASSFVSYEQYF,TRBV5-6,.,.,TRBJ2-7
TGTGCCAGCAGTCGGGACAGGCTTTCGTCCTACAATGAGCAGTTCTTC,CASSRDRLSSYNEQFF,TRBV27,TRBD1,.,TRBJ2-1
TGCGCCAGCAGCCAAGTCGGGGGGCTTCTCTCCTACGAGCAGTACTTC,CASSQVGGLLSYEQYF,TRBV4-3,.,.,TRBJ2-7
TGCAGCGTTGAGACTAGCGGGAGCTCCTACAATGAGCAGTTCTTC,CSVETSGSSYNEQFF,TRBV29-1,TRBD2,few,TRBJ2-1
TGTGCCAGCAGCTTAAGGTTCGGAGGGTCGAACACCGGGGAGCTGTTTTTT,CASSLRFGGSNTGELFF,TRBV11-3,.,.,TRBJ2-2
TGTGCCAGCAGTACGAAGACAGGAGGAGGCCACGAGCAGTACTTC,CASSTKTGGGHEQYF,TRBV27,.,few,TRBJ2-7
TGTGCCAGCAGCCGAACGGACGGCACCGGGGAGCTGTTTTTT,CASSRTDGTGELFF,TRBV3-1,.,.,TRBJ2-2
TGTGCCACCGGGGAACAGGACAATGAGCAGTTCTTC,CATGEQDNEQFF,TRBV24-1,.,many,TRBJ2-1
TGTGCCAGCAGCCAAGGGACAGCCCTGAATGAAAAACTGTTTTTT,CASSQGTALNEKLFF,TRBV5-6,TRBD1,.,TRBJ1-4
TGTGCCAGCAGCCCGACCGACGTCTACGATCCGGGGACCGGGGAGCTGTTTTTT,CASSPTDVYDPGTGELFF,TRBV4-2,.,.,TRBJ2-2
TGTGCTAGTGCCGCCACTTGGGGGCGGTTCGTCCCAAATGAGCAGTTCTTC,CASAATWGRFVPNEQFF,TRBV12-5,.,many,TRBJ2-1
TGTGCCAGCAGTTCCCAGGGGAGGAGCCCCTACAATGAGCAGTTCTTC,CASSSQGRSPYNEQFF,TRBV27,.,.,TRBJ2-1
TGTGCCATTAGGACATCGAAAGAGACCCAGTACTTC,CAIRTSKETQYF,TRBV10-3,.,few,TRBJ2-5
TGCAGCGTCGAATTTGACGGACTAGCGGGATACGAGCAGTACTTC,CSVEFDGLAGYEQYF,TRBV29-1,TRBD2,few,TRBJ2-7
TGCGCCAGCAGCCCAGGCGGGACTAGCACAGAGGGTACGTACGAGCAGTACTTC,CASSPGGTSTEGTYEQYF,TRBV4-1,TRBD2,.,TRBJ2-7
TGTGCCAGCAGCTTAGTGGCAGGGACCTACGAGCAGTACTTC,CASSLVAGTYEQYF,TRBV11-2,.,.,TRBJ2-7
TGTGCCAGCAGCTCGGGCGGGACAGTAACGGAGCAGTACTTC,CASSSGGTVTEQYF,TRBV7-9,.,.,TRBJ2-7
TGTGCCAGCAGCTGGAGGGCCGGCGGAGAGACCCAGTACTTC,CASSWRAGGETQYF,TRBV28,.,few,TRBJ2-5
TGCGCCAGCAGCCAACTAGCGGGAGGGTCCTATACGCAGTATTTT,CASSQLAGGSYTQYF,TRBV4-1,TRBD2,few,TRBJ2-3
TGCGCCACGGGGGAGGCGAACACCGGGGAGCTGTTTTTT,CATGEANTGELFF,TRBV4-1,.,many,TRBJ2-2
TGTGCCACAAAGGTCGGGGTGGCAGATACGCAGTATTTT,CATKVGVADTQYF,TRBV10-3,.,few,TRBJ2-3
TGCGCCAGCAGCTTGGCGGGGGTACTAGCGGGAGGCAGGATCAATGAGCAGTTCTTC,CASSLAGVLAGGRINEQFF,TRBV5-1,TRBD2,few,TRBJ2-1
TGTGCCAGCAGCTTGGTCCAGGGGGAGGACAATCAGCCCCAGCATTTT,CASSLVQGEDNQPQHF,TRBV7-9,TRBD1,.,TRBJ1-5
TGTGCCAGCAGCATAGGGTGGGACAGGGTCCAAGAGACCCAGTACTTC,CASSIGWDRVQETQYF,TRBV7-2,TRBD1,few,TRBJ2-5
TGTGCCAGCAGTTCCGGGACTAGCGGGAGGGCCGTCAATGAGCAGTTCTTC,CASSSGTSGRAVNEQFF,TRBV12-3/TRBV12-4,TRBD2,once,TRBJ2-1
TGTGCCAGCAGCGTAGAGGGGAGGTGGGAGACCCAGTACTTC,CASSVEGRWETQYF,TRBV9,.,many,TRBJ2-5
TGTGCCAGCAGCCAAGGGATTAGCGGGGGAATCCAAGAGACCCAGTACTTC,CASSQGISGGIQETQYF,TRBV4-2,TRBD2,.,TRBJ2-5
TGTGCCACCAGCAGAGATCGGCTGGCGGGTTCATACAATGAGCAGTTCTTC,CATSRDRLAGSYNEQFF,TRBV15,.,few,TRBJ2-1
TGCAGCGTTGAGGGCCCCCCGAGCGGGAACACCGGGGAGCTGTTTTTT,CSVEGPPSGNTGELFF,TRBV29-1,.,few,TRBJ2-2
TGCAGCGTTGATGGGGGACTAGCGGGAGGACACGAATCCTACAATGAGCAGTTCTTC,CSVDGGLAGGHESYNEQFF,TRBV29-1,TRBD2,many,TRBJ2-1
TGTGCCAGTAGTATAGGGGTCTTACTAGACATTCAGTACTTC,CASSIGVLLDIQYF,TRBV19,.,.,TRBJ2-4
TGTGCCAGCAGTCCGGGACAGGGGGGGGCTGGGGAGACCCAGTACTTC,CASSPGQGGAGETQYF,TRBV12-3/TRBV12-4,TRBD1,.,TRBJ2-5
TGTGCCAGCAGCCCCAGCGGGTCAAGCTCCTACAATGAGCAGTTCTTC,CASSPSGSSSYNEQFF,TRBV9,.,few,TRBJ2-1
TGTGCCACCAGCAGCTTAGGGTTGGAGCAGTTCTTC,CATSSLGLEQFF,TRBV15,.,few,TRBJ2-1
TGTGCCAGCAGCCAAGGCGCTTGGGCGGGAGAGCGAAAGTACTTC,CASSQGAWAGERKYF,TRBV14,TRBD2,many,TRBJ2-5
TGTGCCAGCAGCCACGGGACAATCTACGAGCAGTACTTC,CASSHGTIYEQYF,TRBV6-2/TRBV6-3,.,.,TRBJ2-7
TGTGCCATCAGTGACCCGGACGGGCTTCGTGAGACCCAGTACTTC,CAISDPDGLRETQYF,TRBV10-3,.,.,TRBJ2-5
TGTGCCAGCAGCTTGGGGGCCCTCTCTGGAAACACCATATATTTT,CASSLGALSGNTIYF,TRBV7-9,.,.,TRBJ1-3
TGCGCCAGCACCACGGACAGGGCAAACACCGGGGAGCTGTTTTTT,CASTTDRANTGELFF,TRBV4-3,TRBD1,.,TRBJ2-2
TGCAGTGCCCTCTTAGCGGGAGGGCTCGGCCCAGATACGCAGTATTTT,CSALLAGGLGPDTQYF,TRBV20-1,TRBD2,few,TRBJ2-3